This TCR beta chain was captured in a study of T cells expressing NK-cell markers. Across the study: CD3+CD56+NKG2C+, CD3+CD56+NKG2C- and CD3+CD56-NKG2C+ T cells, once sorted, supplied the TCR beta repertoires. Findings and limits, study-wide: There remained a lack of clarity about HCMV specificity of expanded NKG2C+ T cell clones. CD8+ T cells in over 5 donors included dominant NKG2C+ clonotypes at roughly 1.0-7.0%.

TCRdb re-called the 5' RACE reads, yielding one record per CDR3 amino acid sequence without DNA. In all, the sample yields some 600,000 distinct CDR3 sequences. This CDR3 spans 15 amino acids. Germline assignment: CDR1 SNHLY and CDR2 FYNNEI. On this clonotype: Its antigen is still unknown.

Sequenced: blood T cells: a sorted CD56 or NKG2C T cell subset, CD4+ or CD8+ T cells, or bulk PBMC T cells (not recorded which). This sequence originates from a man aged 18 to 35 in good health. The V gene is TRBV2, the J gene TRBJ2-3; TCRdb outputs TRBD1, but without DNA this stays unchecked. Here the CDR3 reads CASSETQVMTDTQYF.